This T cell receptor beta chain was obtained from a study of regulatory T cells in long-lasting Graves disease. This clonotype was recorded at least ten times. Antigen specificity is unknown. With V trimmed by 4 bases and J by 5 bases, 15 bases remained unmatched. This CDR3 has 17 amino acids. Both iRepertoire HTBI primers and Arm-PCR of CDR3 regions were used to build the TCR beta libraries. TCRdb redid the calling of the multiplex PCR reads with MiXCR, one entry per CDR3 protein. The repertoire holds about 200,000 distinct CDR3 sequences, with 15% to 20% as singletons. Indicated time point: newly diagnosed GD, antithyroid drugs for less than 3 months. The TCR library used RNA extracted from PBMCs. Per American Thyroid Association guidelines, Graves' disease was diagnosed. Findings and caveats of the study: Rather than thyroid tissue, only peripheral blood underwent study. Persistent-disease Graves' patients showed less TCR diversity than new cases. The persistent group shared around 2,600 public clonotypes, more than the roughly 970 shared by new patients.

This specimen consisted of peripheral blood mononuclear cells (PBMCs), obtained at new diagnosis, from a patient treated with antithyroid drugs. The J gene is TRBJ2-5, the V gene TRBV12-3 or TRBV12-4; 8 bases fit TRBD1. This TCR came from a female donor with Graves disease. CDR3 amino acids: CASSSTRPTTGAETQYF. The CDR3 DNA reads as TGTGCCAGCAGTTCGACCCGCCCTACGACAGGGGCCGAGACCCAGTACTTC.